The entry that follows covers one TCR beta chain sequence. Its antigen remains unknown. Alongside CTLA-4 blockade with ipilimumab, patients with chemo-refractory metastatic non-small-cell lung cancer received focal radiation. The sample is drawn from a study of radiotherapy plus CTLA-4 blockade in lung cancer. Study-wide results and limits: Reports state that early shifts in blood T cell clones, with interferon-beta, best predicted response.

The CDR3 has 11 residues. CDR1 is DFQATT and CDR2 is SNEGSKA in the germline V gene (reference sequence). The V end lost 5 bases, the J end lost 5 bases, and 9 bases lay between the germline ends. Clones were read by immunoSEQ multiplex PCR, and TCRdb kept only the in-frame ones, dropping some. The sample has about 45,000 clones; 63% are singletons. The chain joins TRBV20-1 to TRBJ1-1; D gene ambiguous. This TCR came from a human donor with non-small cell lung cancer who had a partial response to radiotherapy plus ipilimumab. Sequenced material: peripheral blood, taken from a patient treated with radiotherapy plus ipilimumab. The CDR3 DNA follows: TGCAGTGCTTATGGAGGGACTGAAGCTTTCTTT. Protein sequence: CSAYGGTEAFF.